The sequence of this T cell receptor beta chain was determined in a study of identifying expanded T cells in peripheral blood. The study, taken as a whole, reports: Differentially abundant clones: roughly 1.2 between replicates, 16.4 at around 15 days, roughly 18 at four. Clone count variance between approximately two-week samples rose with total template count.

No infections or other immune events were documented during collection. Here immunoSEQ multiplex PCR was the method, and the copy in TCRdb shows in-frame clones only, minus some. The table shows 90,000 to 120,000 clones, with 85% to 90% occurring only once. In regard to this clone: Its target is unknown.

Germline assignment: CDR1 LNHDA and CDR2 SQIVND (reference sequence). The CDR3 is 17 residues long. Trimming left V 3 bases short and J 2 bases short, with 17 bases between. The TCR was taken from a person aged 18-70 years in good health. The rearrangement joins TRBV19 to TRBJ1-5, with D perhaps TRBD1 (5 bases). Sequencing was done on a sample of blood. The CDR3 loop is CASSIRIGGDGNQPQHF. The CDR3 coding sequence is TGTGCCAGTAGTATTCGAATCGGGGGTGACGGCAATCAGCCCCAGCATTTT.